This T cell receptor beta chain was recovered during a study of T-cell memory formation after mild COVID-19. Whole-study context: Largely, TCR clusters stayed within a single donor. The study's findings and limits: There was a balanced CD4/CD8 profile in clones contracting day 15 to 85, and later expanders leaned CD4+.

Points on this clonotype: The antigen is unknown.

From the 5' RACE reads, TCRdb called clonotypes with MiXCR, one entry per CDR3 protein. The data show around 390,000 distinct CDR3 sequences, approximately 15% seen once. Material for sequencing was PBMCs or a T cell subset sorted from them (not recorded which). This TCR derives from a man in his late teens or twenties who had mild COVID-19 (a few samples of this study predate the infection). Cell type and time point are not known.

The CDR3 reads CASSQEFSGAGNTIYF. CDR3 nucleotides: TGCGCCAGCAGCCAAGAGTTTTCAGGGGCCGGAAACACCATATATTTT. The chain joins TRBV4-3 to TRBJ1-3, with a tentative D call TRBD1 (6 bases). Germline lookup yields CDR1 LGHNA and CDR2 YSLEER. Trimming removed 0 bases at V and 4 bases at J, with 13 bases between. The CDR3 totals 16 residues.